Below are 27 T cell receptor beta chains sequenced from a single sample in a study of cytomegalovirus exposure and HLA in healthy donors. The PCR contained 60 Vbeta and 13 Jbeta primers. Sequencing was performed with immunoSEQ multiplex PCR; in TCRdb, only in-frame clones are kept and a portion is missing. The sample shows about 190,000 clones, roughly 77% of them seen only once. Sequences were obtained from PBMCs. The source is a man aged 25 to 45 in good health and CMV-seropositive.

This rearrangement joins TRBV14 to TRBJ1-1, with D perhaps TRBD1 (5 bases). Between the trimmed V and J ends, which lost 4 bases and 1 base, there was a span of 7 bases. The CDR3 totals 13 residues. CDR1 SGHDN and CDR2 FVKESK come from the germline V gene. The CDR3 reads CASSLDRNTEAFF. Here the CDR3 DNA reads TGTGCCAGCAGCCTTGACAGGAACACTGAAGCTTTCTTT.

This clone was observed once. V usage is TRBV5-1 and J usage is TRBJ2-3; 7 bases agree with TRBD1. The V gene end was trimmed by 4 bases and the J gene end by 1 base; junction bases not matched to a gene: 3. Germline V lookup: CDR1 SGHRS, CDR2 YFSETQ. The CDR3 contains 14 residues. The CDR3 DNA reads TGCGCCAGCAGCGGTGACAGGGGCACAGATACGCAGTATTTT. Amino acid sequence: CASSGDRGTDTQYF.

The chain combines TRBV11-1 with TRBJ2-3, with 8 bases that match TRBD2. V trimming: 1 base; J trimming: 2 bases; junction bases outside the gene matches: 11. Germline V gene data show CDR1 as SGHAT and CDR2 as FQDESV (reference sequence). The CDR3 loop spans 18 amino acids. DNA of the CDR3: TGTGCCAGCAGCTTAGAAATGGCGGGGGGCGGTTTCACAGATACGCAGTATTTT. As protein: CASSLEMAGGGFTDTQYF.

This clone was counted once. The V call is TRBV19, the J call TRBJ1-1; TRBD1 matches 11 bases. From germline, CDR1 is LNHDA and CDR2 SQIVND (reference sequence). V lost 5 bases to trimming and J lost 10 bases; unmatched junction nucleotides: 6. The CDR3 has 13 amino acids. The CDR3 spells CASSGTGGKLAFF. The CDR3 DNA reads TGTGCCAGTAGTGGGACAGGGGGAAAGTTAGCTTTCTTT. Full variable domain (remainder filled in from reference TRBV19 and TRBJ1-1): DGGITQSPKYLFRKEGQNVTLSCEQNLNHDAMYWYRQDPGQGLRLIYYSQIVNDFQKGDIAEGYSVSREKKESFPLTVTSAQKNPTAFYLCASSGTGGKLAFFGQGTRLTVV.

This clone has a handful of counts. The chain is built from TRBV10-3 and TRBJ1-1; 10 bases fit TRBD1. The CDR3 length is 16 residues. Germline CDR1 ENHRY, CDR2 SYGVKD. J lost 6 bases, V lost 4 bases, and 11 bases had no gene match. For the CDR3, the DNA is TGTGCCATCAGTGTAACCGGGACAGGGGAGAGAGCTGAAGCTTTCTTT. Its protein is CAISVTGTGERAEAFF.

This clone came up a few times. The gene calls are TRBV30 and TRBJ2-5; TRBD2 is a possible D gene (7 bases). This CDR3 is built from 12 residues. Germline assignment: CDR1 GTSNPN and CDR2 SVGIG (reference sequence). Between the trimmed V and J ends, which lost 4 bases and 13 bases, there was a span of 19 bases. The CDR3 here is CAWTLGGGPRYF. The CDR3 DNA reads TGTGCCTGGACCCTAGGGGGGGGCCCCCGGTACTTC.

The chain recombines TRBV15 with TRBJ2-7; 7 positions match TRBD2. J lost 0 bases, V lost 0 bases, and 5 bases had no gene match. Germline V CDR1 and CDR2: LNHNV, YYDKDF (reference sequence). This CDR3 has 16 amino acids. CDR3 bases: TGTGCCACCAGCAGAGAGAGGGGCGGGAGCTCCTACGAGCAGTACTTC. Translated, it gives CATSRERGGSSYEQYF.

The chain carries TRBV4-3 and TRBJ1-2; D might be TRBD1 (6 bases). CDR1 LGHNA and CDR2 YSLEER come from the germline V gene. This CDR3 comprises 16 residues. Deletions cut 0 bases from V and 2 bases from J, with 13 bases between. The CDR3 sequence is CASSQEVGATNYGYTF. The DNA of the CDR3 is TGCGCCAGCAGCCAAGAAGTGGGGGCGACCAACTATGGCTACACCTTC.

The CDR3 loop reads CASSQTSGSVDEQYF. CDR3 DNA sequence: TGTGCCAGCAGCCAAACTAGCGGGAGCGTCGACGAGCAGTACTTC. V usage is TRBV7-3 and J usage is TRBJ2-7; the match to TRBD2 covers 11 bases. The germline V gene has CDR1 SGHTA and CDR2 FQGTGA. Trimming took 5 bases from V and 5 from J; bases not matched to a gene: 8. CDR3 length: 15 residues.

V usage is TRBV30 and J usage is TRBJ1-1; the D gene is possibly TRBD1 (5 bases). V was pared by 1 base and J by 3 bases, with 9 bases between. The CDR3 is 13 residues long. CDR1 is GTSNPN, CDR2 SVGIG, per germline (reference sequence). The CDR3, as DNA: TGTGCCTGGAGTGGACAGTGGGACACTGAAGCTTTCTTT. Its translation is CAWSGQWDTEAFF. Supplemented by reference TRBV30 and TRBJ1-1, the full variable domain reads SQTIHQWPATLVQPVGSPLSLECTVEGTSNPNLYWYRQAAGRGLQLLFYSVGIGQISSEVPQNLSASRPQDRQFILSSKKLLLSDSGFYLCAWSGQWDTEAFFGQGTRLTVV.

This clone was counted only a few times. The J gene is TRBJ1-1, the V gene TRBV30; D gene ambiguous. Between the trimmed V and J ends, which lost 3 bases and 4 bases, there was a span of 12 bases. From germline, CDR1 is GTSNPN and CDR2 SVGIG (reference sequence). The CDR3 length is 13 residues. CDR3 nucleotide sequence: TGTGCCTGGAGCGGACTGTTCGGCACTGAAGCTTTCTTT. This sequence encodes CAWSGLFGTEAFF.

The rearrangement links TRBV30 to TRBJ1-2, with D unresolved. V lost 0 bases to trimming and J lost 5 bases, with 16 bases between them. The CDR3 has 15 residues. Germline V lookup: CDR1 GTSNPN, CDR2 SVGIG (reference sequence). CDR3 DNA: TGTGCCTGGAGTGTACTGTTCCCCAGAGGGTATGGCTACACCTTC. Translation: CAWSVLFPRGYGYTF.

Only a few counts were recorded for this clone. The chain couples TRBV5-4 to TRBJ1-6, with TRBD1 matching over 8 bases. Per germline, CDR1 SGHNT and CDR2 YYREEE (reference sequence). The CDR3 spans 16 residues. V lost 4 bases, J lost 10 bases, and 13 bases stayed unmatched. The CDR3 loop is CASSLDRQGRYSPLHF. The CDR3 bases are TGTGCCAGCAGCCTGGACCGACAGGGGAGATACTCACCCCTCCACTTT.

V and J are TRBV7-3 and TRBJ2-1; 8 bases are shared with TRBD2. V lost 4 bases to trimming and J lost 9 bases; unmatched junction nucleotides: 8. The CDR3 runs 14 residues. Germline V lookup: CDR1 SGHTA, CDR2 FQGTGA. The CDR3 sequence: CASSSSLAGSEQFF. The CDR3, as DNA: TGTGCCAGCAGCTCCTCGTTAGCGGGAAGTGAGCAGTTCTTC.

This chain uses TRBV10-3 with TRBJ2-5, with 14 bases aligning to TRBD2. The CDR3 sequence is 19 residues long. Germline V gene sequence: CDR1 ENHRY, CDR2 SYGVKD. V was pared by 2 bases and J by 3 bases, with 11 bases of the junction left unmatched. The CDR3 DNA follows: TGTGCCATCAGTGAGCCTAGGACTAGCGGGGGGCCCATGGAAGAGACCCAGTACTTC. The encoded protein is CAISEPRTSGGPMEETQYF.

The chain has TRBV7-2 and TRBJ2-7; D unclear. The ends were cut back, 1 base at V and 0 bases at J, with 7 bases in the middle. CDR3 length: 14 amino acids. In germline, CDR1 is SGHTA, CDR2 FQGNSA. The CDR3 sequence is CASSLDSNSYEQYF. The CDR3 DNA reads TGTGCCAGCAGCTTAGACAGTAACTCCTACGAGCAGTACTTC.

The chain links TRBV7-9 to TRBJ2-4; tentatively, D is TRBD2 (6 bases). Germline lookup yields CDR1 SEHNR and CDR2 FQNEAQ (reference sequence). Trimming removed 8 bases from V and 7 bases from J, with 18 bases in between. This CDR3 has 14 residues. The CDR3 bases are TGTGCCAGCGGCACGTCGGGGGTAGCGAACATTCAGTACTTC. Protein sequence: CASGTSGVANIQYF.

In nucleotides, the CDR3 is TGTGCCAGTAGGGGGACTAGCGGGAGGGCCGTTGGAGTCTATGAGCAGTTCTTC. Translated: CASRGTSGRAVGVYEQFF. The rearrangement links TRBV19 to TRBJ2-1; TRBD2 aligns across 16 bases. This CDR3 contains 18 residues. The ends lost 6 bases at V and 8 bases at J; junction bases unmatched: 13. CDR1 LNHDA and CDR2 SQIVND come from the germline V gene (reference sequence).

The chain uses TRBV10-3 and TRBJ1-4; 9 bases line up with TRBD1. CDR1 and CDR2 (germline): ENHRY, SYGVKD. This CDR3 is built from 13 residues. V was pared by 8 bases and J by 8 bases, with 6 bases of the junction left unmatched. The DNA of the CDR3 is TGTGCCATCCCTCGGACAGGGGTAGAAAAACTGTTTTTT. It translates to CAIPRTGVEKLFF.

The V call is TRBV2, the J call TRBJ2-1; weak D call: TRBD2 (6 bases). V was pared by 9 bases and J by 9 bases, with 21 bases between. Germline loops: CDR1 SNHLY, CDR2 FYNNEI. The CDR3 spans 14 residues. This CDR3 reads CASYREAKRAEQFF. The CDR3 DNA reads as TGTGCCAGTTATAGGGAGGCTAAACGCGCTGAGCAGTTCTTC.

V is TRBV2 and J is TRBJ2-5; D uncertain. CDR3 length: 13 residues. Germline assignment: CDR1 SNHLY and CDR2 FYNNEI. The V end lost 4 bases, the J end lost 5 bases, and 11 bases lay between the germline ends. The CDR3 DNA reads as TGTGCCAGCAGTGTTGGGCCCCGGGAGACCCAGTACTTC. It codes for CASSVGPRETQYF.

This clone has only one observation. This chain connects TRBV7-2 to TRBJ2-2, with 7 bases lining up with TRBD1. J lost 5 bases, V lost 4 bases, and 4 bases had no gene match. The CDR3 is 14 amino acids. Germline assignment: CDR1 SGHTA and CDR2 FQGNSA. The CDR3 reads CASSSTGYTGELFF. The CDR3 DNA follows: TGTGCCAGCAGCTCGACAGGGTATACCGGGGAGCTGTTTTTT.

This chain joins TRBV6-6 and TRBJ2-5; 7 bases are shared with TRBD2. The closer fit of TRBJ2-7 to the DNA end suggests the J call may be wrong. The CDR3 spans 15 residues. Germline V gene lookup returns CDR1 MNHNY and CDR2 SVGAGI (reference sequence). In nucleotides, the CDR3 is TGTGCCAGCAGTCCCCTGGCGGGAGCCTCCTACGAGCAGTACTTC. Its protein is CASSPLAGASYEQYF.

The J gene is TRBJ1-2, the V gene TRBV10-3; 7 bases map to TRBD1. Looked up from germline, CDR1 is ENHRY and CDR2 is SYGVKD. The V gene end was trimmed by 7 bases and the J gene end by 6 bases; junction bases not matched to a gene: 8. The CDR3 spans 13 residues. In DNA form, the CDR3 reads TGTGCCATCACCAAAGACAGGGATGATGGCTACACCTTC. Residues: CAITKDRDDGYTF.

The gene calls are TRBV7-9 and TRBJ1-2; a weak D match, TRBD1 (5 bases). CDR1 is SEHNR and CDR2 is FQNEAQ in the germline V gene (reference sequence). This CDR3 is built from 12 residues. V lost 5 bases and J 12 bases, leaving 16 bases between the germline ends. The CDR3 is CASSAQGWGDTF. Written as DNA, the CDR3 is TGTGCCAGCAGCGCCCAAGGTTGGGGGGACACCTTC.

V and J are TRBV2 and TRBJ1-1; D is ambiguous. CDR1 and CDR2 from the germline V gene are SNHLY and FYNNEI. The length of the CDR3 is 14 residues. V shed 6 bases and J shed 5 bases, with 16 bases lying between them. The CDR3 spells CASRNSRGGTEAFF. CDR3 DNA: TGTGCCAGCAGAAACAGCCGGGGAGGGACTGAAGCTTTCTTT.

CDR3 in amino acids: CASSEARGARTGELFF. The CDR3 nucleotides read TGTGCCAGCAGTGAGGCCAGGGGCGCTCGAACCGGGGAGCTGTTTTTT. V gene TRBV2 combines with J gene TRBJ2-2; D is perhaps TRBD1 (6 bases). The CDR3 has 16 residues. The V gene's germline CDR1 is SNHLY and CDR2 FYNNEI. V lost 3 bases, J lost 5 bases, and 16 bases lay in between.